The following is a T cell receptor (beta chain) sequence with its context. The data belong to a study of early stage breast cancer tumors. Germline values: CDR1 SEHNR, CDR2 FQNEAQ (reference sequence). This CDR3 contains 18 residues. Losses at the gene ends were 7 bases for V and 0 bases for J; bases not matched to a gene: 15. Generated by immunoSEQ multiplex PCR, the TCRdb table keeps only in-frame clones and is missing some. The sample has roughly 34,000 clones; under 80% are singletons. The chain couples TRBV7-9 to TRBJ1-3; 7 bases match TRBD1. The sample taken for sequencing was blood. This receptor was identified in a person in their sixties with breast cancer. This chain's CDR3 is CASNRDRANLLSGNTIYF. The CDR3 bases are TGTGCCAGCAACAGAGACAGGGCGAACCTTCTCTCTGGAAACACCATATATTTT.